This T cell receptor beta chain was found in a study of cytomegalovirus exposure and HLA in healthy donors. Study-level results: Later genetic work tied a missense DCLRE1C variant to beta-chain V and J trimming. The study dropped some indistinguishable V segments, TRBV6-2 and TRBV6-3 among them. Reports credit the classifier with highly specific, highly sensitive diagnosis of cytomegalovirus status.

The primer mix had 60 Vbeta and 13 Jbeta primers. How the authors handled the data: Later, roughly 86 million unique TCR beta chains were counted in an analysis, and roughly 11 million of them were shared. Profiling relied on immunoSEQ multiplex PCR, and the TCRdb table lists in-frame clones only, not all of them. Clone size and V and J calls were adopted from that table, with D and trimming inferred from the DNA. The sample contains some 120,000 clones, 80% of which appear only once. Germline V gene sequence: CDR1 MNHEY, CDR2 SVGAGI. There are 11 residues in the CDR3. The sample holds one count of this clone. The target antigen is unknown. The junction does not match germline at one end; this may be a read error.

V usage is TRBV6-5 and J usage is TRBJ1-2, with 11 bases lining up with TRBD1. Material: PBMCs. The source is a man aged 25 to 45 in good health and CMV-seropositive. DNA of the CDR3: TGTGCCACCTGGACAGGGGGCATTGGAAGCTTC. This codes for CATWTGGIGSF.